Listed here are 26 T cell receptor beta chains from one sample, sequenced in a study of shared T cell receptors in the human thymus. Assay: immunoSEQ multiplex PCR; the TCRdb copy retains only in-frame clones and omits some. The top ten hold over 0.008% of the sample, which has hundreds of thousands of clones, approximately 83% seen once. This sample was shared with a second study, whose subject was human thymus T cells.

The specimen sequenced was thymocytes. The receptors originated from a girl less than two years old with a congenital heart defect.

The chain uses TRBV5-1 and TRBJ1-1; maybe TRBD1 (6 bases). The CDR3 extends over 18 amino acids. Germline V gives CDR1 SGHRS, CDR2 YFSETQ. Trimming cost V 1 base and J 1 base, with 20 bases left between them. The CDR3 DNA is TGCGCCAGCAGCTTGTGTCCACCACAGGGCGATTGGAACACTGAAGCTTTCTTT. Protein product: CASSLCPPQGDWNTEAFF.

This clone occurred once. At one end the junction does not follow the germline gene, possibly because of a read error. The rearrangement uses TRBV11-3 and TRBJ1-1; D is possibly TRBD1 (6 bases). CDR3 length equals 13 residues. The germline gives CDR1 SGHNT, CDR2 YENEEA. CDR3 DNA: TGTGCCAGCAGCGCCAATCGGGACACCGAAGCTTTCTTT. As protein: CASSANRDTEAFF.

The genes are TRBV27 and TRBJ2-5; 9 bases align to TRBD2. Per germline, CDR1 MNHEY and CDR2 SMNVEV (reference sequence). The CDR3 extends over 18 amino acids. J was trimmed by 1 base and V by 4 bases; bases with no gene match: 13. CDR3 protein: CASSSGGRISGGQETQYF. CDR3 nucleotide sequence: TGTGCCAGCAGTTCCGGTGGTCGGATTAGCGGGGGCCAAGAGACCCAGTACTTC.

This sequence joins TRBV6-5 and TRBJ2-2, with 7 positions matching TRBD2. This CDR3 comprises 11 residues. Germline V gene data show CDR1 as MNHEY and CDR2 as SVGAGI. After removal of 8 bases from V and 6 bases from J, the junction contained 0 bases not matched to a gene. The CDR3 coding sequence is TGTGCCAGCCTAGCGGCCGGGGAGCTGTTTTTT. It is translated as CASLAAGELFF.

The chain is built from TRBV5-1 and TRBJ2-1; maybe TRBD1 (6 bases). This CDR3 has 17 amino acids. Germline V gene sequence: CDR1 SGHRS, CDR2 YFSETQ. V gave up 0 bases and J gave up 5 bases, with 18 bases separating them. DNA of the CDR3: TGCGCCAGCAGCTTGGCAGGGGTTGATACAATAAACAATGAGCAGTTCTTC. Protein: CASSLAGVDTINNEQFF.

This clone was found a few times. This chain joins TRBV4-1 and TRBJ2-7; a weak D match, TRBD1 (5 bases). CDR3 length: 13 amino acids. Deletions cut 4 bases from V and 6 bases from J, with 13 bases between. Looked up from germline, CDR1 is MGHRA and CDR2 is YSYEKL. CDR3 sequence: CASSPTGVGEQYF. In DNA form, the CDR3 reads TGCGCCAGCAGCCCAACAGGAGTCGGCGAGCAGTACTTC.

The genes are TRBV4-1 and TRBJ2-5; a possible D gene is TRBD1 (6 bases). The CDR3 spans 16 residues. The V end lost 1 base, the J end lost 5 bases, and 17 bases lay between the germline ends. Per the germline V gene, CDR1 is MGHRA and CDR2 is YSYEKL. DNA of the CDR3: TGCGCCAGCAGCCAAGGGATCCATACAGGGTGGGAGACCCAGTACTTC. It yields the protein CASSQGIHTGWETQYF.

The rearrangement uses TRBV4-3 and TRBJ1-1, with a tentative D call TRBD1 (6 bases). The V gene lost 4 bases and the J gene lost 2 bases, with 8 bases spanning the gap. Germline CDR1 is LGHNA and CDR2 is YSLEER. This CDR3 comprises 13 residues. The CDR3 reads CASSLDSNTEAFF. The CDR3 nucleotides are TGCGCCAGCAGCCTGGACAGCAACACTGAAGCTTTCTTT.

J is TRBJ2-3 and V is TRBV7-3; 8 bases align to TRBD2. Per germline, CDR1 SGHTA and CDR2 FQGTGA. Trimming cost V 5 bases and J 2 bases; bases outside gene matches: 15. The CDR3 has 18 residues. CDR3 nucleotides: TGTGCCAGCAGCCCCTCCTCAGCGACGGGGGGGACCACAGATACGCAGTATTTT. Translating gives CASSPSSATGGTTDTQYF.

The chain uses TRBV6-1 and TRBJ1-3; 8 bases match TRBD1. CDR3 length equals 15 residues. The ends lost 3 bases at V and 5 bases at J; junction bases unmatched: 6. The germline CDR1 and CDR2 sequences are MNHNS and SASEGT. The CDR3 nucleotides read TGTGCCAGCAGTGATGGAGGACAGGGAAGAAACACCATATATTTT. Amino acid sequence: CASSDGGQGRNTIYF.

This clone has only one observation. The rearrangement links TRBV7-2 to TRBJ2-7; TRBD1 aligns across 8 bases. Looked up from germline, CDR1 is SGHTA and CDR2 is FQGNSA. The CDR3 has 13 amino acids. J was trimmed by 4 bases and V by 9 bases; bases with no gene match: 8. DNA for the CDR3: TGTGCCAGTCGGACAGGGAAAAAGTACGAGCAGTACTTC. Protein sequence: CASRTGKKYEQYF.

This clone was counted once. The V and J genes are TRBV7-6 and TRBJ2-1; perhaps TRBD1 as D (6 bases). The CDR3 sequence is 15 residues long. Germline lookup yields CDR1 SGHVS and CDR2 FNYEAQ. V was clipped by 4 bases and J by 0 bases, with 10 bases between them. The CDR3 sequence is CASSYKGGSYNEQFF. The DNA for the CDR3 is TGTGCCAGCAGCTACAAAGGGGGCTCCTACAATGAGCAGTTCTTC.

This clone has only one observation. This CDR3 reads CASSRPSGGADTQYF. CDR3 nucleotides: TGTGCCAGCAGCCGCCCTAGCGGGGGGGCAGATACGCAGTATTTT. V and J are TRBV11-2 and TRBJ2-3; 12 positions agree with TRBD2. Germline V gene lookup returns CDR1 SGHAT and CDR2 FQNNGV. There are 15 residues in the CDR3. V lost 5 bases to trimming and J lost 4 bases; unmatched junction nucleotides: 4.

This sequence joins TRBV13 and TRBJ2-3; 9 bases are a match to TRBD1. The CDR3 covers 19 residues. V trimming: 5 bases; J trimming: 2 bases; junction bases outside the gene matches: 17. CDR1 and CDR2 (germline): PRHDT, FYEKMQ (reference sequence). The CDR3 DNA reads TGTGCCAGCAGCGCGAGATCACCCTCCGGGACAGGGTCCACAGATACGCAGTATTTT. Translation: CASSARSPSGTGSTDTQYF. Full variable domain (outside the CDR3, taken from reference TRBV13 and TRBJ2-3): AAGVIQSPRHLIKEKRETATLKCYPIPRHDTVYWYQQGPGQDPQFLISFYEKMQSDKGSIPDRFSAQQFSDYHSELNMSSLELGDSALYFCASSARSPSGTGSTDTQYFGPGTRLTVL.

The rearrangement joins TRBV7-2 to TRBJ1-2, with D perhaps TRBD1 (5 bases). CDR1 is SGHTA, CDR2 FQGNSA, per germline. V dropped 1 base and J dropped 2 bases, with 20 bases sitting between them. There are 18 residues in the CDR3. The CDR3 DNA sequence: TGTGCCAGCAGCTTAGAAATTAAGACCGACAGATGGAACTATGGCTACACCTTC. Protein product: CASSLEIKTDRWNYGYTF. Full variable domain (remainder filled in from reference TRBV7-2 and TRBJ1-2): GAGVSQSPSNKVTEKGKDVELRCDPISGHTALYWYRQSLGQGLEFLIYFQGNSAPDKSGLPSDRFSAERTGGSVSTLTIQRTQQEDSAVYLCASSLEIKTDRWNYGYTFGSGTRLTVV.

This chain uses TRBV4-1 with TRBJ2-7; 7 bases map to TRBD1. V shed 4 bases and J 4 bases; nucleotides not matched to a gene: 16. The CDR3 is 17 residues long. CDR1 and CDR2 from the germline V gene are MGHRA and YSYEKL. CDR3 sequence: CASSPGRDRIYPYEQYF. The DNA of the CDR3 is TGCGCCAGCAGCCCCGGTAGGGACAGAATCTATCCTTACGAGCAGTACTTC.

CDR3 loop: CASRAGGHNEQFF. The CDR3 region has the DNA TGTGCCAGCAGAGCGGGGGGACACAATGAGCAGTTCTTC. The chain joins TRBV7-9 to TRBJ2-1; 9 nucleotides match TRBD2. The CDR3 consists of 13 residues. Trimming took 6 bases from V and 5 from J; bases not matched to a gene: 2. CDR1 and CDR2 from the germline V gene are SEHNR and FQNEAQ (reference sequence).

Details on this clone: At one end the junction does not follow the germline gene, possibly because of a read error. The rearrangement links TRBV5-6 to TRBJ1-3; D gene uncertain. Germline CDR1 reads SGHDT; CDR2 reads YYEEEE. The CDR3 is 13 residues long. The chain's CDR3 is CASSLVCEPPMDF. CDR3 sequence (DNA): TGTGCCAGCAGCTTGGTGTGTGAGCCACCCATGGATTTT.

J is TRBJ2-3 and V is TRBV5-5, with D tentatively TRBD1 (5 bases). The germline CDR1 and CDR2 sequences are SGHKS and YYEKEE (reference sequence). V was trimmed by 5 bases and J by 4 bases, leaving 17 bases between them. This CDR3 region has 15 residues. The CDR3 is CASRLKRRAPDTQYF. The CDR3, as DNA: TGTGCCAGCAGGCTAAAGCGCAGGGCCCCAGATACGCAGTATTTT.

V is TRBV5-1 and J is TRBJ2-7; TRBD2 is a possible D gene (5 bases). In germline, CDR1 is SGHRS, CDR2 YFSETQ. Trimming took 0 bases from V and 7 from J, leaving 11 bases between them. CDR3 length equals 13 residues. The CDR3 DNA follows: TGCGCCAGCAGCTTGGCCGACGGGGTTGAGCAGTACTTC. This encodes CASSLADGVEQYF. Filled out from reference TRBV5-1 and TRBJ2-7, the complete variable domain reads KAGVTQTPRYLIKTRGQQVTLSCSPISGHRSVSWYQQTPGQGLQFLFEYFSETQRNKGNFPGRFSGRQFSNSRSEMNVSTLELGDSALYLCASSLADGVEQYFGPGTRLTVT.

This clone has just one count. The genes are TRBV28 and TRBJ1-2, with a weak D call TRBD1 (6 bases). Germline V lookup: CDR1 MDHEN, CDR2 SYDVKM. The V and J ends lost 5 bases and 8 bases respectively, with 27 bases between them. This CDR3 comprises 17 residues. The CDR3 sequence: CASSRRPRDTRIWGYTF. In DNA form, the CDR3 reads TGTGCCAGCAGTCGAAGACCACGGGACACTCGGATTTGGGGCTACACCTTC.

V is TRBV27 and J is TRBJ2-1; 8 bases map to TRBD2. Losses at the gene ends were 5 bases for V and 5 bases for J; bases not matched to a gene: 11. The CDR3 totals 16 residues. Germline V gene lookup returns CDR1 MNHEY and CDR2 SMNVEV (reference sequence). The CDR3 DNA sequence: TGTGCCAGCAGTCTCCCTACTAGCGGTACCAACAATGAGCAGTTCTTC. Encoded protein: CASSLPTSGTNNEQFF.

This clone was seen once. The chain couples TRBV30 to TRBJ1-4, with TRBD1 matching 7 bases. Germline lookup yields CDR1 GTSNPN and CDR2 SVGIG (reference sequence). CDR3 length equals 13 residues. With 5 bases clipped from V and 4 bases from J, the junction kept 4 bases outside the gene matches. The CDR3 region is CAWGTDLNEKLFF. The CDR3 DNA is TGTGCCTGGGGGACAGACCTTAATGAAAAACTGTTTTTT.

The chain joins TRBV28 to TRBJ1-3; tentative D call: TRBD1 (5 bases). Per the germline V gene, CDR1 is MDHEN and CDR2 is SYDVKM. The CDR3 extends over 18 amino acids. V was shortened by 3 bases and J by 0 bases, with 18 bases between the two germline ends. CDR3 protein: CASSFDQRDLHSGNTIYF. CDR3 coding DNA: TGTGCCAGCAGTTTTGACCAACGGGACTTACACTCTGGAAACACCATATATTTT.

Concerning this clone itself: Other DNA sequences in this sample translate to the same CDR3. CDR3 coding DNA: TGCAGCGTTGAGACAGGGGGCTACGGCTACACCTTC. It is translated as CSVETGGYGYTF. The J gene is TRBJ1-2, the V gene TRBV29-1; 10 nucleotides match TRBD1. The CDR3 has 12 residues. V shed 3 bases, J shed 8 bases, and the junction held 3 bases outside the gene matches. Germline lookup yields CDR1 SQVTM and CDR2 ANQGSEA.

This clone occurred a few times. J is TRBJ1-1 and V is TRBV7-9; 7 bases map to TRBD1. V shed 4 bases, J shed 2 bases, and the junction held 10 bases outside the gene matches. From germline, CDR1 is SEHNR and CDR2 FQNEAQ (reference sequence). CDR3 size: 16 residues. CDR3: CASSYDRVGNNTEAFF. For the CDR3, the DNA is TGTGCCAGCAGCTACGACAGGGTGGGGAATAACACTGAAGCTTTCTTT. The variable domain in full, completed from reference TRBV7-9 and TRBJ1-1, reads DTGVSQNPRHKITKRGQNVTFRCDPISEHNRLYWYRQTLGQGPEFLTYFQNEAQLEKSRLLSDRFSAERPKGSFSTLEIQRTEQGDSAMYLCASSYDRVGNNTEAFFGQGTRLTVV.